The 22 T cell receptor beta chains below all came from one sample that was sequenced in a study of PD-L1 blockade in urothelial cancer. Measured with immunoSEQ multiplex PCR; TCRdb has only the in-frame clones, and not every one. The sample has roughly 50,000 clones; approximately 85% are singletons. The sample's time point: pretreatment peripheral blood. The material sequenced was PBMCs, taken around atezolizumab (anti-PD-L1) treatment. The source is a man between 65 and 85 years old with urothelial cancer.

V gene TRBV7-2 combines with J gene TRBJ2-1; 9 positions agree with TRBD2. V lost 5 bases to trimming and J lost 0 bases; unmatched junction nucleotides: 5. The CDR3 covers 16 residues. Germline assignment: CDR1 SGHTA and CDR2 FQGNSA. CDR3 in DNA: TGTGCCAGCAGCCCCGGACTAGCGACCTCCTACAATGAGCAGTTCTTC. It codes for CASSPGLATSYNEQFF.

This sequence joins TRBV19 and TRBJ2-1; 11 nucleotides line up with TRBD2. The germline V gene encodes CDR1 LNHDA and CDR2 SQIVND (reference sequence). The CDR3 extends over 19 amino acids. V lost 5 bases and J lost 3; bases outside the gene matches: 15. In DNA form, the CDR3 reads TGTGCCAGTAGTCCCCCCCCTTATAGCGGGAGGGCCCACTACAATGAGCAGTTCTTC. Translation gives CASSPPPYSGRAHYNEQFF.

The gene calls are TRBV15 and TRBJ2-1; D unresolved. CDR3 size: 14 residues. V lost 1 base, J lost 5 bases, and 9 bases lay in between. Germline CDR1 reads LNHNV; CDR2 reads YYDKDF (reference sequence). The CDR3 is CATSRGGDDNEQFF. CDR3 coding DNA: TGTGCCACCAGCAGAGGCGGAGACGACAATGAGCAGTTCTTC.

This clone was recorded once. This chain connects TRBV28 to TRBJ1-2, with D perhaps TRBD1 (6 bases). The germline V gene has CDR1 MDHEN and CDR2 SYDVKM. CDR3 length equals 14 residues. Trimming took off 7 bases at V and 2 bases at J, with 14 bases between the two ends. CDR3 loop: CASINLRGNYGYTF. The CDR3, as DNA: TGTGCCAGCATTAATCTCAGGGGCAACTATGGCTACACCTTC.

V gene TRBV11-2 combines with J gene TRBJ2-7; 7 nucleotides align to TRBD2. CDR1 is SGHAT, CDR2 FQNNGV, per germline. There are 13 residues in the CDR3. The ends lost 3 bases at V and 4 bases at J; junction bases unmatched: 3. In DNA, the CDR3 is TGTGCCAGCAGCTTTCGGGGAGGGTACGAGCAGTACTTC. This codes for CASSFRGGYEQYF.

This clone appeared once. This chain links TRBV7-3 with TRBJ2-3, with D perhaps matching TRBD2 (5 bases). Between the trimmed V and J ends, which lost 3 bases and 14 bases, there was a span of 15 bases. This CDR3 comprises 12 residues. Germline-derived CDR1 and CDR2 are SGHTA and FQGTGA. The CDR3 protein is CASSLGDGYAYF. CDR3 in DNA: TGTGCCAGCAGCTTGGGAGACGGATACGCGTATTTT.

The J gene is TRBJ2-7, the V gene TRBV18, with TRBD2 matching over 12 bases. The germline V gene has CDR1 KGHSH and CDR2 LQKENI. The CDR3 is 16 residues long. Trimming cost V 4 bases and J 1 base; bases outside gene matches: 5. The CDR3 DNA reads TGTGCCAGCTCACGAACACTAGCGGGAGGATCCTACGAGCAGTACTTC. This sequence encodes CASSRTLAGGSYEQYF.

Only one count was recorded for this clone. The chain is built from TRBV10-2 and TRBJ1-5; D is perhaps TRBD1 (5 bases). The CDR3 has 13 amino acids. V was clipped by 3 bases and J by 5 bases, with 8 bases between them. Germline V lookup: CDR1 WSHSY, CDR2 SAAADI. CDR3 nucleotide sequence: TGCGCCAGCAGTGAAATCAGGGATCAGCCCCAGCATTTT. Residues: CASSEIRDQPQHF.

J is TRBJ1-4 and V is TRBV9; 9 bases map to TRBD1. Germline V gives CDR1 SGDLS, CDR2 YYNGEE. Unmatched junction bases numbered 4, after V lost 4 bases and J lost 3 bases. The CDR3 sequence is 15 residues long. CDR3 residues: CASSPGTGPNEKLFF. CDR3 coding DNA: TGTGCCAGCAGCCCCGGGACAGGGCCTAATGAAAAACTGTTTTTT.

The rearrangement joins TRBV30 to TRBJ2-3; 8 bases agree with TRBD1. The trim removed 3 bases at V and 14 bases at J, leaving 19 bases unmatched. This CDR3 has 15 amino acids. Germline CDR1 and CDR2: GTSNPN and SVGIG (reference sequence). CDR3 region: CAWRQAGGLSGDAYF. Written as DNA, the CDR3 is TGTGCCTGGAGGCAGGCAGGGGGCCTCTCGGGTGACGCGTATTTT. Combining the CDR3 with reference TRBV30 and TRBJ2-3 gives the whole variable domain SQTIHQWPATLVQPVGSPLSLECTVEGTSNPNLYWYRQAAGRGLQLLFYSVGIGQISSEVPQNLSASRPQDRQFILSSKKLLLSDSGFYLCAWRQAGGLSGDAYFGPGTRLTVL.

V gene TRBV5-4 combines with J gene TRBJ1-1; 8 positions match TRBD1. CDR3 size: 14 residues. Germline loops: CDR1 SGHNT, CDR2 YYREEE (reference sequence). After removal of 4 bases from V and 5 bases from J, the junction contained 7 bases not matched to a gene. CDR3 sequence reads: CASSLKTGATEAFF. Written as DNA, the CDR3 is TGTGCCAGCAGCCTCAAGACAGGGGCGACTGAAGCTTTCTTT.

This chain joins TRBV6-1 and TRBJ1-1; no reliable D call. The germline V and J ends were trimmed by 5 bases and 1 base, with 14 bases remaining between them. The CDR3 spans 15 residues. Looked up from germline, CDR1 is MNHNS and CDR2 is SASEGT. The CDR3 loop is CASSLLTVRNTEAFF. CDR3 coding DNA: TGTGCCAGCAGTCTTCTTACAGTACGGAACACTGAAGCTTTCTTT.

The CDR3 DNA reads as TGTGCCAGCAGCTCGGGGCAGGGGTGGTGGGACACTGAAGCTTTCTTT. It translates to CASSSGQGWWDTEAFF. The rearrangement uses TRBV11-2 and TRBJ1-1; D might be TRBD1 (6 bases). Germline values: CDR1 SGHAT, CDR2 FQNNGV. The V end lost 4 bases, the J end lost 3 bases, and 18 bases lay between the germline ends. This CDR3 region has 16 residues.

The chain combines TRBV7-9 with TRBJ1-1; 7 bases line up with TRBD1. Germline V CDR1 and CDR2: SEHNR, FQNEAQ (reference sequence). This CDR3 region has 16 residues. V was pared by 4 bases and J by 6 bases, with 14 bases of the junction left unmatched. The CDR3 sequence: CASSSYLGRGRSEAFF. The CDR3 bases are TGTGCCAGCAGCTCCTATCTCGGGAGGGGGCGATCTGAAGCTTTCTTT.

The chain has TRBV19 and TRBJ1-1, with 10 bases matching TRBD1. The CDR3 consists of 15 residues. Germline V lookup: CDR1 LNHDA, CDR2 SQIVND (reference sequence). The J segment lost 1 base and the V segment lost 5 bases, leaving 4 bases of the junction unmatched. This chain's CDR3 is CASSSRQGANTEAFF. The CDR3 nucleotides read TGTGCCAGTAGTTCTCGACAGGGGGCGAACACTGAAGCTTTCTTT. The whole variable domain, remainder taken from reference TRBV19 and TRBJ1-1, is DGGITQSPKYLFRKEGQNVTLSCEQNLNHDAMYWYRQDPGQGLRLIYYSQIVNDFQKGDIAEGYSVSREKKESFPLTVTSAQKNPTAFYLCASSSRQGANTEAFFGQGTRLTVV.

This chain links TRBV5-1 with TRBJ2-1; TRBD2 matches 11 bases. After removal of 6 bases from V and 5 bases from J, the junction contained 4 bases not matched to a gene. CDR1 is SGHRS and CDR2 is YFSETQ in the germline V gene. CDR3 size: 14 residues. CDR3 DNA: TGCGCCAGCACTTTAGCGGGAGGGCACAATGAGCAGTTCTTC. The encoded protein is CASTLAGGHNEQFF.

J is TRBJ2-7 and V is TRBV28; 11 bases are a match to TRBD2. With V trimmed by 1 base and J by 4 bases, 24 bases remained unmatched. This CDR3 is 22 amino acids long. The germline CDR1 and CDR2 sequences are MDHEN and SYDVKM. The CDR3 region is CASSLSHLETGGTSGSLYEQYF. CDR3 DNA sequence: TGTGCCAGCAGTTTATCCCACCTGGAAACAGGGGGCACTAGCGGGAGTCTGTACGAGCAGTACTTC.

The rearrangement links TRBV5-1 to TRBJ2-7; no clear D. CDR3 length: 12 amino acids. V was cut by 5 bases and J by 6 bases, with 12 bases left in between. Germline CDR1 SGHRS, CDR2 YFSETQ. The CDR3 reads CASRPSLGEQYF. CDR3 nucleotide sequence: TGCGCCAGCAGACCGTCCCTAGGCGAGCAGTACTTC. Full variable domain (remainder filled in from reference TRBV5-1 and TRBJ2-7): KAGVTQTPRYLIKTRGQQVTLSCSPISGHRSVSWYQQTPGQGLQFLFEYFSETQRNKGNFPGRFSGRQFSNSRSEMNVSTLELGDSALYLCASRPSLGEQYFGPGTRLTVT.

This clone was recorded once. Germline is not matched at one junction end, which may reflect a read error. This chain connects TRBV15 to TRBJ1-2; 7 nucleotides line up with TRBD1. The CDR3 has 13 amino acids. Germline values: CDR1 LNHNV, CDR2 YYDKDF (reference sequence). CDR3 protein: CATSRSRDSRLRF. The CDR3 coding sequence is TGTGCCACCAGCAGATCCCGGGACAGTCGGCTTCGCTTC.

This chain links TRBV5-1 with TRBJ1-2; 9 positions agree with TRBD1. Per germline, CDR1 SGHRS and CDR2 YFSETQ. The CDR3 loop spans 13 amino acids. Losses at the gene ends were 4 bases for V and 5 bases for J; bases not matched to a gene: 3. The CDR3 loop is CASSPGTGYGYTF. The CDR3 coding sequence is TGCGCCAGCAGCCCGGGGACAGGGTATGGCTACACCTTC.

V is TRBV5-6 and J is TRBJ1-4; D remains ambiguous. Trimming stripped 3 bases from V and 8 bases from J, with 11 bases between. Germline V gene data show CDR1 as SGHDT and CDR2 as YYEEEE. The CDR3 is made up of 13 amino acids. CDR3 region: CASSSEFDEKLFF. The CDR3 DNA reads TGTGCCAGCAGCTCGGAGTTTGACGAAAAACTGTTTTTT.

The CDR3 nucleotides read TGTGCCAGCAGCGTAGCTGGACTAGCGGGAGATACGCAGTATTTT. Translating gives CASSVAGLAGDTQYF. The V gene is TRBV9, the J gene TRBJ2-3, with TRBD2 matching 11 bases. The germline V gene has CDR1 SGDLS and CDR2 YYNGEE. The junction had 2 bases not matched to a gene; V was cut back by 0 bases and J by 5 bases. The CDR3 extends over 15 amino acids. Combining the CDR3 with reference TRBV9 and TRBJ2-3 gives the whole variable domain DSGVTQTPKHLITATGQRVTLRCSPRSGDLSVYWYQQSLDQGLQFLIQYYNGEERAKGNILERFSAQQFPDLHSELNLSSLELGDSALYFCASSVAGLAGDTQYFGPGTRLTVL.